This T cell receptor beta chain was documented in a study of T cell repertoires in cytomegalovirus infection. Study-level background: Public TCR beta signatures were indicative of both CMV infection and a matching HLA type. General study findings and limits: Cumulative frequency of public TCR beta families picked out carriers of CMV plus the relevant HLA. HLA-C-restricted TCR beta clonotypes specific for CMV led the ex vivo response.

This clonotype appeared many times. What it recognizes is unknown. MiXCR, applied by TCRdb to the reads, yields one record per CDR3 protein. The profile covers a few hundred thousand distinct CDR3 sequences, with around 9% appearing a single time and more than 13% taken by the ten largest. The V and J ends lost 7 bases and 2 bases respectively, with 13 bases between them. From germline, CDR1 is MDHEN and CDR2 SYDVKM. The CDR3 spans 14 residues. Sequenced material: PBMCs. The chain has TRBV28 and TRBJ2-3; no clear D gene. This clonotype was sampled from a human donor in good health (CMV status not recorded). Some clones in this sample may be carry-over from other donors' samples. The CDR3 is CASTYPVATDTQYF. CDR3 bases: TGTGCCAGCACCTACCCGGTTGCCACAGATACGCAGTATTTT.